Listed below are T cell receptor beta chains from one sample, sequenced in a study of T cell responses to AZD1222 COVID-19 vaccine. TCRdb keeps only in-frame clones here, not all; method: immunoSEQ multiplex PCR. The profile shows roughly 150,000 clones, approximately 90% of them singletons. This specimen consisted of peripheral blood, obtained on day 0 of AZD1222 vaccination. These receptors were taken from an adult in good health. CDR3s leave out the opening cysteine and the closing phenylalanine or tryptophan.

J,length,V,CDR3
TRBJ2-3,13,TRBV6-5,ATTGGTGGTGTQY
TRBJ2-5,11,TRBV14,ASSRTWGGTQY
TRBJ1-1,12,TRBV10-3,AIKRNREATEAF
TRBJ2-5,14,TRBV5-4,ASSPLGRGPGETQY
TRBJ1-4,13,TRBV5-1,ASSRGSGQNEKLF
TRBJ2-7,13,TRBV7-3,ASSLVGGDSYEQY
TRBJ1-2,9,TRBV20-1,SARQPSGYT
TRBJ2-5,13,TRBV9,ASSVGSRVQETQY
TRBJ1-5,11,TRBV6-5,ASRRTGNQPQH
TRBJ2-2,10,TRBV9,ASSVVSGELF
TRBJ2-1,12,TRBV10-1,ANKTSGAVNEQF
TRBJ1-1,12,TRBV7-3,ATTSTGRKDGAF
TRBJ2-3,13,TRBV19,ASSVGAGSTDTQY